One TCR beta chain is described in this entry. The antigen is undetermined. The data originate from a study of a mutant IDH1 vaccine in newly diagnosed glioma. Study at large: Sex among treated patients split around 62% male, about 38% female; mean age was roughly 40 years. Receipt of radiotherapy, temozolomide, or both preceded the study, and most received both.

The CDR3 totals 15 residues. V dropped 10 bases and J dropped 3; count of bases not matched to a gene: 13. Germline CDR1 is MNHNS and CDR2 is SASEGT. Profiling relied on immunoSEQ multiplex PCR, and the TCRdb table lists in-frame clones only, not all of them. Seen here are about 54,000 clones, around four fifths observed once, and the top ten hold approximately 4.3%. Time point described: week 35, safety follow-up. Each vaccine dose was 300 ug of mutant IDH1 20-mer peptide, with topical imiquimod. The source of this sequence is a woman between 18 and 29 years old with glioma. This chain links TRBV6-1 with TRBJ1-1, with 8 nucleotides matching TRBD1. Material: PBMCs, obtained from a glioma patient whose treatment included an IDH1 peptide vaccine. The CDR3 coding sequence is TGTGCCATCCTAAATCGTGACAGGGGCTACACTGAAGCTTTCTTT. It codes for CAILNRDRGYTEAFF.